This T cell receptor (beta chain) stems from a study of cytomegalovirus exposure and HLA in healthy donors. Study-wide points: Immune exposure information available was restricted to CMV serostatus. A few V segments could not be told apart, such as TRBV6-2 and TRBV6-3, and were left out.

On this clone: What it recognizes is unknown.

The PCR employed 60 Vbeta primers together with 13 Jbeta primers. Libraries were prepared by immunoSEQ multiplex PCR; TCRdb keeps only in-frame clonotypes and omits some of them. The sample data list 38,000 or so clones. Germline V gives CDR1 SGDLS, CDR2 YYNGEE. The ends were cut back, 0 bases at V and 2 bases at J, with 5 bases in the middle. The CDR3 is 13 amino acids. Sequencing was carried out using PBMCs. This TCR derives from a man in his forties in good health and CMV-seropositive. V gene TRBV9 combines with J gene TRBJ2-5; tentatively, D is TRBD2 (5 bases). As DNA, the CDR3 is TGTGCCAGCAGCGTAGGACTACAAGAGACCCAGTACTTC. This translates into CASSVGLQETQYF.